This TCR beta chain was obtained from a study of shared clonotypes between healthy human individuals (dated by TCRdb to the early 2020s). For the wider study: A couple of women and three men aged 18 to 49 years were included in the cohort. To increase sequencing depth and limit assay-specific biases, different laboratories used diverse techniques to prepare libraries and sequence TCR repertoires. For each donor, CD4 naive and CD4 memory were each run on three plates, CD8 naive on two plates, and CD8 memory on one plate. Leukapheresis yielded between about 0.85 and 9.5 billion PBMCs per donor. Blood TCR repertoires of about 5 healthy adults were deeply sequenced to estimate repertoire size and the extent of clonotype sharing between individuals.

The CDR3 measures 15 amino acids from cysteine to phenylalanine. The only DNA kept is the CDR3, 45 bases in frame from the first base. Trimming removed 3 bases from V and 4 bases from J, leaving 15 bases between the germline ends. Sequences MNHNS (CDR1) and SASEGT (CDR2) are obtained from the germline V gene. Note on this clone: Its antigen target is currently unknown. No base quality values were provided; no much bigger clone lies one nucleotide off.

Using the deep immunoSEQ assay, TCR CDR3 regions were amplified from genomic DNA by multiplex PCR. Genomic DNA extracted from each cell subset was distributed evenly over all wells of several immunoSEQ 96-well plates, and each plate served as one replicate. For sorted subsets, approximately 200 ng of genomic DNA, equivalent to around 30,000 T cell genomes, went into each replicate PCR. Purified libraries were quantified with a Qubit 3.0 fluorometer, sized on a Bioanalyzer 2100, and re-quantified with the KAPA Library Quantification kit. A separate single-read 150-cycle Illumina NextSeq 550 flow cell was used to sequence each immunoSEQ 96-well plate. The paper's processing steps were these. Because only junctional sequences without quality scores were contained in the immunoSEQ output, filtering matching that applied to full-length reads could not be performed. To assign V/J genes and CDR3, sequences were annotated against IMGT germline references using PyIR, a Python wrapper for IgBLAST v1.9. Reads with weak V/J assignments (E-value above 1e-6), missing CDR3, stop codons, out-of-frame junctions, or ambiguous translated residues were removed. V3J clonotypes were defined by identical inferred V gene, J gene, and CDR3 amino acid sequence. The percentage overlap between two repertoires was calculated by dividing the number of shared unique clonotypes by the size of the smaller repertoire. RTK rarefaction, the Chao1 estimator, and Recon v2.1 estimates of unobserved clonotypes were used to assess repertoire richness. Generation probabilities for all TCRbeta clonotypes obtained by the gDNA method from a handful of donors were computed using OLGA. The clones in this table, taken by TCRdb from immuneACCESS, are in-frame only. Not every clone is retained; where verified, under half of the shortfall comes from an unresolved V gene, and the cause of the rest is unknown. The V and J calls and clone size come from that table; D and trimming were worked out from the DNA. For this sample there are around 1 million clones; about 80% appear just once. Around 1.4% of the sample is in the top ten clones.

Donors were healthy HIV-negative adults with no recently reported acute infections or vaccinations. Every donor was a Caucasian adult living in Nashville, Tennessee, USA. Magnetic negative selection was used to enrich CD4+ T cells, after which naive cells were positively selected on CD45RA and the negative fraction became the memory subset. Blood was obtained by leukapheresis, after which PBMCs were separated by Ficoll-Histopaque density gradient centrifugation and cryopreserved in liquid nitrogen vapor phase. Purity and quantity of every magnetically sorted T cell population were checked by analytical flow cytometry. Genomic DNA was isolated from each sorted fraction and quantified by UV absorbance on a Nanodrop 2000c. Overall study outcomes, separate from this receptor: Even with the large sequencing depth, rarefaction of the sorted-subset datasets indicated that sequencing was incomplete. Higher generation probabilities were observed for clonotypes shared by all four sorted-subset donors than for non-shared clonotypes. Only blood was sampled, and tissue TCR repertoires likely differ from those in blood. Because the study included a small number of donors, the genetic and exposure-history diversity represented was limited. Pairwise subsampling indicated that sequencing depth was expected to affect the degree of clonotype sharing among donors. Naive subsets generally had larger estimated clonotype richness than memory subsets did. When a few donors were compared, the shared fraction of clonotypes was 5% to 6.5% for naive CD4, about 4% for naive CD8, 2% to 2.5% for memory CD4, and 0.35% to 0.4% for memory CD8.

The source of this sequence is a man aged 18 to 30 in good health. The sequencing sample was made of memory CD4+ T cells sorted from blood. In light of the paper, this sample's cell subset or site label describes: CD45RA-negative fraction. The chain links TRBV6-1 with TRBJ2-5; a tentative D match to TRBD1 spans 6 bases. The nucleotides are TGTGCCAGCAGTGAGAACCAGGGGAGTAGAGAGACCCAGTACTTC. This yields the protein CASSENQGSRETQYF.